These 17 T cell receptor beta chains were sequenced from one sample in a study of blood T cell repertoires in COVID-19. This table comes from immunoSEQ multiplex PCR, and its TCRdb copy is limited to in-frame clones, with some not included. The table has about 210,000 clones, approximately 81% seen once. Sequencing used PBMCs or T cells enriched from blood (not recorded which). The receptor set was obtained from a woman aged 45-59 years with acute COVID-19.

This sequence joins TRBV19 and TRBJ2-7, with TRBD1 matching 8 bases. Trimming cost V 4 bases and J 6 bases; bases outside gene matches: 2. The CDR3 runs 12 residues. Germline CDR1 is LNHDA and CDR2 is SQIVND (reference sequence). The CDR3 loop is CASSKTGGEQYF. CDR3 nucleotide sequence: TGTGCCAGTAGTAAAACAGGGGGCGAGCAGTACTTC.

The chain uses TRBV4-1 and TRBJ1-3; TRBD1 matches 9 bases. The CDR3 is 15 residues long. Per germline, CDR1 MGHRA and CDR2 YSYEKL. Losses at the gene ends were 1 base for V and 4 bases for J; bases not matched to a gene: 2. In nucleotides, the CDR3 is TGCGCCAGCAGCCAAGGGACAGGGGCCGGAAACACCATATATTTT. It encodes CASSQGTGAGNTIYF.

V gene TRBV6-2 or TRBV6-3 combines with J gene TRBJ2-4; D is ambiguous. The CDR3 is made up of 16 amino acids. V was shortened by 4 bases and J by 0 bases, with 13 bases between the two germline ends. CDR1 and CDR2 from the germline V gene are MNHEY and SVGEGT. The CDR3 nucleotides are TGTGCCAGCAGTTCTCAGAAGATTGTAGCCAAAAACATTCAGTACTTC. Translating it yields CASSSQKIVAKNIQYF.

The chain recombines TRBV9 with TRBJ2-3; the match to TRBD2 covers 9 bases. CDR1 and CDR2 from the germline V gene are SGDLS and YYNGEE. The V and J ends lost 0 bases and 0 bases, in that order; junction bases with no gene match: 5. This CDR3 has 17 residues. Written as DNA, the CDR3 is TGTGCCAGCAGCGTAGGACTAGCGGTTATTAGCACAGATACGCAGTATTTT. Amino acid sequence: CASSVGLAVISTDTQYF.

This chain connects TRBV19 to TRBJ1-5; tentatively, D is TRBD1 (6 bases). Germline CDR1 LNHDA, CDR2 SQIVND (reference sequence). This CDR3 has 15 residues. V was cut by 5 bases and J by 5 bases, with 16 bases left in between. CDR3 residues: CASSRRGAPDQPQHF. CDR3 in DNA: TGTGCCAGTAGTCGCCGGGGGGCGCCGGATCAGCCCCAGCATTTT.

This chain uses TRBV10-3 with TRBJ1-1; D is unresolved. This CDR3 spans 13 amino acids. Germline V gene lookup returns CDR1 ENHRY and CDR2 SYGVKD. V was clipped by 3 bases and J by 2 bases, with 7 bases between them. The CDR3 spells CAISDYLNTEAFF. CDR3 in DNA: TGTGCCATCAGTGATTATCTAAACACTGAAGCTTTCTTT.

The V gene is TRBV24-1, the J gene TRBJ1-1; D perhaps matches TRBD1 (6 bases). Trimming pared 5 bases from V and 7 bases from J, leaving 25 bases between. Germline values: CDR1 KGHDR, CDR2 SFDVKD. The CDR3 spans 17 residues. The CDR3 spells CATSAGRGATSRGEAFF. CDR3 nucleotides: TGTGCCACCAGTGCGGGCAGGGGCGCTACCTCTAGGGGTGAAGCTTTCTTT.

The rearrangement joins TRBV9 to TRBJ1-2; 8 positions agree with TRBD1. In germline, CDR1 is SGDLS, CDR2 YYNGEE. The CDR3 is 14 residues long. The V gene end was trimmed by 3 bases and the J gene end by 5 bases; junction bases not matched to a gene: 6. CDR3 nucleotides: TGTGCCAGCAGCGCCACAGGGGGAGCTTATGGCTACACCTTC. Protein: CASSATGGAYGYTF. Combining the CDR3 with reference TRBV9 and TRBJ1-2 gives the whole variable domain DSGVTQTPKHLITATGQRVTLRCSPRSGDLSVYWYQQSLDQGLQFLIQYYNGEERAKGNILERFSAQQFPDLHSELNLSSLELGDSALYFCASSATGGAYGYTFGSGTRLTVV.

J is TRBJ1-3 and V is TRBV6-5; no clear D. V was shortened by 2 bases and J by 4 bases, with 6 bases between the two germline ends. The CDR3 has 13 amino acids. The germline CDR1 and CDR2 sequences are MNHEY and SVGAGI. The CDR3 DNA reads as TGTGCCAGCAGTTACACCAGAGGAAACACCATATATTTT. Its protein is CASSYTRGNTIYF.

This rearrangement joins TRBV6-5 to TRBJ2-5; 9 bases are shared with TRBD1. V dropped 10 bases and J dropped 5; count of bases not matched to a gene: 5. The CDR3 is 12 residues long. The germline CDR1 and CDR2 sequences are MNHEY and SVGAGI. CDR3 in DNA: TGTGCCACCACAGGGGGCGAGGAGACCCAGTACTTC. This codes for CATTGGEETQYF.

The rearrangement joins TRBV27 to TRBJ2-3; 11 bases are a match to TRBD2. The CDR3 contains 17 residues. V trimming: 7 bases; J trimming: 7 bases; junction bases outside the gene matches: 16. Germline CDR1 and CDR2: MNHEY and SMNVEV (reference sequence). The CDR3 coding sequence is TGTGCCAGCACCCTGACTAGCGGGGCCCATCTTTCGTATACGCAGTATTTT. Its protein is CASTLTSGAHLSYTQYF.

The rearrangement uses TRBV5-1 and TRBJ2-3; 8 bases agree with TRBD1. This CDR3 is 14 amino acids long. The germline CDR1 and CDR2 sequences are SGHRS and YFSETQ. J gave up 3 bases and V 4 bases, and 4 bases lay outside the gene matches. CDR3 amino acids: CASSIGQGTDTQYF. The CDR3 DNA sequence: TGCGCCAGCAGCATCGGACAGGGAACAGATACGCAGTATTTT. The whole variable domain, filled in from reference TRBV5-1 and TRBJ2-3, reads KAGVTQTPRYLIKTRGQQVTLSCSPISGHRSVSWYQQTPGQGLQFLFEYFSETQRNKGNFPGRFSGRQFSNSRSEMNVSTLELGDSALYLCASSIGQGTDTQYFGPGTRLTVL.

The rearrangement links TRBV7-2 to TRBJ1-2, with 7 bases matching TRBD1. Trimming removed 5 bases from V and 4 bases from J; junction bases left unmatched: 10. Germline lookup yields CDR1 SGHTA and CDR2 FQGNSA. There are 15 residues in the CDR3. In DNA, the CDR3 is TGTGCCAGCAGCGATCGTGACAGGGTCCTCTATGGCTACACCTTC. It encodes CASSDRDRVLYGYTF.

The chain employs TRBV28 and TRBJ2-3; 7 positions match TRBD1. This CDR3 has 14 residues. Losses at the gene ends were 3 bases for V and 7 bases for J; bases not matched to a gene: 7. The germline gives CDR1 MDHEN, CDR2 SYDVKM. The CDR3 loop reads CASSLIDRDNTQYF. DNA for the CDR3: TGTGCCAGCAGTTTGATTGACAGGGATAATACGCAGTATTTT.

In regard to this clone: Within the sample, other DNA sequences also encode this same CDR3. This chain links TRBV27 with TRBJ2-7; D is possibly TRBD2 (6 bases). The CDR3 length is 14 residues. CDR1 is MNHEY, CDR2 SMNVEV, per germline (reference sequence). Trimming took 5 bases from V and 3 from J, leaving 14 bases between them. The CDR3 coding sequence is TGTGCCAGCAGTCCCCGTAGGGGAGGCTACGAGCAGTACTTC. This codes for CASSPRRGGYEQYF.

The chain uses TRBV2 and TRBJ1-1; TRBD1 might be the D (6 bases). Trimming removed 5 bases from V and 1 base from J, with 8 bases in between. From germline, CDR1 is SNHLY and CDR2 FYNNEI. This CDR3 is 13 amino acids long. CDR3 DNA sequence: TGTGCCAGCAGTTCAGGGGAGAACACTGAAGCTTTCTTT. Its protein product is CASSSGENTEAFF.

In DNA, the CDR3 is TGTGCCATCAGCGCTACAGGGGATACCCCAACTAATGAAAAACTGTTTTTT. The encoded protein is CAISATGDTPTNEKLFF. The V gene is TRBV10-3, the J gene TRBJ1-4, with 7 bases aligning to TRBD1. Germline V CDR1 and CDR2: ENHRY, SYGVKD. The CDR3 is made up of 17 amino acids. V gave up 6 bases and J gave up 0 bases; unmatched junction bases: 10.